Listed here are 18 T cell receptor beta chains from one sample, sequenced in a study of vaccination and CD4 T cells after COVID-19. An Oncomine TCR Beta short-read assay was used to sequence the DNA from cultured CD4+ T cells. TCRdb called the PCR reads again in MiXCR, with one record for every CDR3 protein. The data contain 20,000 to 25,000 distinct CDR3 sequences, around 63% of them singletons. Indicated treatment: approximately 10-day PBMC culture with coronavirus spike peptide pools or control peptides (ViraFEST assay). These receptors have no known antigen. What was sequenced was CD4+ T cells from blood, cultured in vitro. The receptor source for this set is a human donor who had recovered from COVID-19.

The V gene is TRBV11-2, the J gene TRBJ1-2, with D unclear. The CDR3 totals 13 residues. V lost 4 bases to trimming and J lost 4 bases, with 10 bases between them. Looked up from germline, CDR1 is SGHAT and CDR2 is FQNNGV. The CDR3 DNA is TGTGCCAGCAGCTCCTTGGCAGGCTATGGCTACACCTTC. It translates to CASSSLAGYGYTF.

This chain connects TRBV7-2 to TRBJ2-2; D remains ambiguous. Trimming stripped 6 bases from V and 1 base from J, with 6 bases between. The CDR3 runs 13 residues. CDR1 is SGHTA, CDR2 FQGNSA, per germline. The CDR3 reads CASSYLNTGELFF. CDR3 DNA sequence: TGTGCCAGCAGTTACTTGAACACCGGGGAGCTGTTTTTT.

The chain links TRBV7-2 to TRBJ1-5; D perhaps matches TRBD1 (5 bases). The V end lost 1 base, the J end lost 3 bases, and 10 bases lay between the germline ends. This CDR3 is built from 15 residues. Germline V lookup: CDR1 SGHTA, CDR2 FQGNSA. The CDR3 protein is CASSLVGDLNQPQHF. The CDR3 DNA reads TGTGCCAGCAGCTTAGTAGGGGACCTCAATCAGCCCCAGCATTTT.

The rearrangement links TRBV7-2 to TRBJ2-2; TRBD1 matches at 8 bases. Germline CDR1 and CDR2: SGHTA and FQGNSA. The V segment lost 5 bases and the J segment 1 base; nucleotides outside the gene matches: 12. The CDR3 has 18 amino acids. The CDR3 region is CASSLLGFGTGNTGELFF. In DNA form, the CDR3 reads TGTGCCAGCAGCCTTTTGGGGTTTGGGACAGGGAACACCGGGGAGCTGTTTTTT.

The gene calls are TRBV20-1 and TRBJ1-5, with 7 nucleotides matching TRBD1. The CDR3 runs to 13 residues. Germline V lookup: CDR1 DFQATT, CDR2 SNEGSKA (reference sequence). The ends lost 4 bases at V and 4 bases at J; junction bases unmatched: 4. The DNA of the CDR3 is TGCAGTGCTACCCCAGGGGGTAATCAGCCCCAGCATTTT. It specifies CSATPGGNQPQHF.

This clonotype occurred a few times. This rearrangement joins TRBV19 to TRBJ1-5; 7 nucleotides line up with TRBD1. The V segment lost 6 bases and the J segment 7 bases; nucleotides outside the gene matches: 12. Germline loops: CDR1 LNHDA, CDR2 SQIVND (reference sequence). The CDR3 has 15 amino acids. The CDR3 is CASRPDRTSNQPQHF. For the CDR3, the DNA is TGTGCCAGTAGGCCGGACAGGACTTCGAACCAGCCCCAGCATTTT.

This clonotype was detected only once. The V call is TRBV30, the J call TRBJ1-2; possible D gene TRBD1, 5 bases. V was cut by 5 bases and J by 2 bases, with 9 bases left in between. From germline, CDR1 is GTSNPN and CDR2 SVGIG (reference sequence). This CDR3 is built from 12 residues. This CDR3 reads CAWAKGNYGYTF. The CDR3 bases are TGTGCCTGGGCGAAGGGGAACTATGGCTACACCTTC.

This sequence joins TRBV20-1 and TRBJ1-2; 7 bases are shared with TRBD1. In germline, CDR1 is DFQATT, CDR2 SNEGSKA (reference sequence). V dropped 6 bases and J dropped 3; count of bases not matched to a gene: 7. The CDR3 sequence is 13 residues long. The CDR3 bases are TGCAGTGCGAGGGGGACAGCTCACTATGGCTACACCTTC. Its protein is CSARGTAHYGYTF.

This clonotype was recorded a few times. This chain connects TRBV7-2 to TRBJ1-5; D gene ambiguous. Trimming removed 6 bases at V and 3 bases at J, with 9 bases between. Germline V lookup: CDR1 SGHTA, CDR2 FQGNSA. CDR3 length equals 13 residues. The CDR3 region is CASSGRPNQPQHF. The CDR3 nucleotides read TGTGCCAGCAGTGGACGGCCCAATCAGCCCCAGCATTTT.

This clonotype was seen once. The rearrangement joins TRBV7-2 to TRBJ1-2; 8 nucleotides agree with TRBD1. Germline CDR1 SGHTA, CDR2 FQGNSA. The CDR3 has 14 residues. The J segment lost 5 bases and the V segment lost 9 bases, leaving 11 bases of the junction unmatched. CDR3 DNA: TGTGCCAGTGGCTCCCGGACAGGGCTTTATGGCTACACCTTC. Its translation is CASGSRTGLYGYTF.

The rearrangement uses TRBV19 and TRBJ1-5; D gene uncertain. Germline CDR1 is LNHDA and CDR2 is SQIVND (reference sequence). This CDR3 is 15 amino acids long. Trimming took 2 bases from V and 6 from J, leaving 14 bases between them. The CDR3 nucleotides read TGTGCCAGTAGTATACTAACGGCCCAAGGTCAGCCCCAGCATTTT. Translation gives CASSILTAQGQPQHF.

The chain's CDR3 is CASSPLTYTEAFF. CDR3 nucleotides: TGTGCCAGCAGTCCTTTAACGTACACTGAAGCTTTCTTT. The chain joins TRBV7-2 to TRBJ1-1; D is unresolved. CDR1 is SGHTA and CDR2 is FQGNSA in the germline V gene. The CDR3 spans 13 residues. V lost 6 bases and J 3 bases, leaving 11 bases between the germline ends.

This clonotype was seen once. This chain uses TRBV6-1 with TRBJ2-7, with 10 bases that match TRBD1. The CDR3 loop spans 18 amino acids. In germline, CDR1 is MNHNS, CDR2 SASEGT. J lost 0 bases, V lost 5 bases, and 13 bases had no gene match. For the CDR3, the DNA is TGTGCCAGCAGTACCCCGGGGACAGGGGCCTACCGCTCCTACGAGCAGTACTTC. Translation: CASSTPGTGAYRSYEQYF.

The chain is built from TRBV15 and TRBJ1-1; D may be TRBD1 (5 bases). CDR1 is LNHNV and CDR2 is YYDKDF in the germline V gene (reference sequence). V dropped 0 bases and J dropped 3 bases, with 14 bases sitting between them. The CDR3 totals 16 residues. The CDR3 protein is CATSRDLGDGDTEAFF. CDR3 coding DNA: TGTGCCACCAGCAGAGATTTAGGGGACGGTGACACTGAAGCTTTCTTT. Filled out from reference TRBV15 and TRBJ1-1, the complete variable domain reads DAMVIQNPRYQVTQFGKPVTLSCSQTLNHNVMYWYQQKSSQAPKLLFHYYDKDFNNEADTPDNFQSRRPNTSFCFLDIRSPGLGDTAMYLCATSRDLGDGDTEAFFGQGTRLTVV.

This clonotype was detected only a few times. V gene TRBV7-2 combines with J gene TRBJ1-2, with 10 bases fitting TRBD1. From germline, CDR1 is SGHTA and CDR2 FQGNSA. CDR3 length equals 15 residues. With V trimmed by 4 bases and J by 3 bases, 5 bases remained unmatched. In DNA form, the CDR3 reads TGTGCCAGCAGCTCACGGACAGGGGGTTACTATGGCTACACCTTC. It is translated as CASSSRTGGYYGYTF.

V is TRBV20-1 and J is TRBJ2-1; D unclear. The CDR3 sequence is 14 residues long. V lost 5 bases and J 1 base, leaving 12 bases between the germline ends. From germline, CDR1 is DFQATT and CDR2 SNEGSKA (reference sequence). In nucleotides, the CDR3 is TGCAGTGCTCCGAAGTCAAATTCCTACAATGAGCAGTTCTTC. It is translated as CSAPKSNSYNEQFF.

The V gene is TRBV7-2, the J gene TRBJ2-3; TRBD2 matches at 12 bases. Germline V gene data show CDR1 as SGHTA and CDR2 as FQGNSA. V shed 3 bases, J shed 5 bases, and the junction held 9 bases outside the gene matches. The CDR3 runs to 17 residues. The CDR3 protein is CASSFPQTSGSVDTQYF. CDR3 nucleotides: TGTGCCAGCAGCTTCCCTCAGACTAGCGGGAGTGTAGATACGCAGTATTTT.

V usage is TRBV12-3 or TRBV12-4 and J usage is TRBJ2-1; 11 nucleotides align to TRBD2. The ends lost 5 bases at V and 13 bases at J; junction bases unmatched: 4. CDR3 length: 12 residues. This CDR3 reads CASSSSGRGQFF. In DNA form, the CDR3 reads TGTGCCAGCAGTAGTAGCGGGAGGGGACAGTTCTTC.